The 11 T cell receptor beta chains given below trace back to one sample, sequenced in a study of blood T cells in healthy people across ages. Primed by a sample-barcoded 5' primer and a J-beta primer mix, a second PCR proceeded for 7 to 11 cycles. Each CDR3 protein gets one entry after TCRdb re-called the 5' RACE reads with MiXCR. The data show about 1 million distinct CDR3 sequences, 45% seen once. Sequences were obtained from blood. These receptors all stem from a woman aged 55 to 70 in good health.

The table lists this clonotype with many counts. V usage is TRBV29-1 and J usage is TRBJ2-7, with D possibly matching TRBD2 (6 bases). This CDR3 comprises 13 residues. The germline V gene encodes CDR1 SQVTM and CDR2 ANQGSEA. Trimming took off 6 bases at V and 1 base at J, with 13 bases between the two ends. The CDR3 sequence: CSVGDGGSYEQYF. The CDR3 bases are TGCAGCGTCGGCGACGGGGGATCCTACGAGCAGTACTTC.

The rearrangement uses TRBV20-1 and TRBJ2-2; 9 positions match TRBD2. The trim removed 3 bases at V and 7 bases at J, leaving 9 bases unmatched. Germline CDR1 is DFQATT and CDR2 is SNEGSKA (reference sequence). This CDR3 spans 15 amino acids. This chain's CDR3 is CSARTASAGGGELFF. CDR3 DNA sequence: TGCAGTGCTAGGACCGCCTCAGCGGGAGGCGGGGAGCTGTTTTTT.

This rearrangement joins TRBV20-1 to TRBJ1-6; 10 bases agree with TRBD1. The CDR3 has 18 residues. Germline V lookup: CDR1 DFQATT, CDR2 SNEGSKA (reference sequence). V was clipped by 3 bases and J by 8 bases; unmatched bases: 16. CDR3 residues: CSARPGQGIPAPDSPLHF. The CDR3 coding sequence is TGCAGTGCTAGGCCGGGACAGGGGATCCCTGCGCCTGATTCACCCCTCCACTTT.

This rearrangement joins TRBV10-3 to TRBJ2-7, with 10 positions matching TRBD1. CDR3 size: 14 residues. The V gene's germline CDR1 is ENHRY and CDR2 SYGVKD. J lost 5 bases, V lost 7 bases, and 8 bases had no gene match. DNA of the CDR3: TGTGCCATCAATGGTGGGACAGGGGAACACGAGCAGTACTTC. Its translation: CAINGGTGEHEQYF.

The gene calls are TRBV7-2 and TRBJ1-4; D is unresolved. This CDR3 contains 15 residues. Germline lookup yields CDR1 SGHTA and CDR2 FQGNSA. The V end was cut by 1 base, the J end by 5 bases, with 11 bases between. This CDR3 reads CASSLDGGKNEKLFF. The CDR3 coding sequence is TGTGCCAGCAGCTTAGATGGCGGGAAAAATGAAAAACTGTTTTTT.

The chain combines TRBV20-1 with TRBJ2-5, with D perhaps TRBD2 (6 bases). The DNA matches TRBJ2-7 better at its end, which makes the J call doubtful. The CDR3 is made up of 14 amino acids. The germline V gene encodes CDR1 DFQATT and CDR2 SNEGSKA (reference sequence). CDR3 DNA sequence: TGCAGTGCTACTACCGGGACTCTTGGGTACGAGCAGTACTTC. Amino acids: CSATTGTLGYEQYF.

The chain carries TRBV29-1 and TRBJ2-6; D not certain. The CDR3 sequence is 14 residues long. Germline V gives CDR1 SQVTM, CDR2 ANQGSEA. V lost 1 base, J lost 4 bases, and 8 bases lay in between. In DNA, the CDR3 is TGCAGCGTTGAAGCCGGCGGAGGGGCCAACGTCCTGACTTTC. Protein: CSVEAGGGANVLTF.

In this sample, this clonotype turned up many times. The chain recombines TRBV29-1 with TRBJ2-3, with 9 positions matching TRBD2. The CDR3 totals 16 residues. Germline V gives CDR1 SQVTM, CDR2 ANQGSEA. The V gene end was trimmed by 4 bases and the J gene end by 2 bases; junction bases not matched to a gene: 10. The CDR3 DNA follows: TGCAGCGTTGGGGCCGTGGGGACTAGCCTCACAGATACGCAGTATTTT. This codes for CSVGAVGTSLTDTQYF.

The chain uses TRBV28 and TRBJ1-1; perhaps TRBD1 as D (5 bases). The V end lost 2 bases, the J end lost 1 base, and 8 bases lay between the germline ends. The CDR3 consists of 14 residues. Germline-derived CDR1 and CDR2 are MDHEN and SYDVKM. CDR3 loop: CASSLRRENTEAFF. The DNA of the CDR3 is TGTGCCAGCAGTTTACGCAGGGAGAACACTGAAGCTTTCTTT. Full variable domain (remainder filled in from reference TRBV28 and TRBJ1-1): DVKVTQSSRYLVKRTGEKVFLECVQDMDHENMFWYRQDPGLGLRLIYFSYDVKMKEKGDIPEGYSVSREKKERFSLILESASTNQTSMYLCASSLRRENTEAFFGQGTRLTVV.

This clonotype was counted only a few times. The rearrangement joins TRBV19 to TRBJ2-6, with D possibly matching TRBD2 (6 bases). The CDR3 length is 13 residues. Germline CDR1 LNHDA, CDR2 SQIVND (reference sequence). The ends were cut back, 11 bases at V and 1 base at J, with 9 bases in the middle. CDR3 loop: CAARESGANVLTF. The DNA for the CDR3 is TGTGCCGCCCGGGAGTCTGGGGCCAACGTCCTGACTTTC.

The V and J genes are TRBV28 and TRBJ1-4, with D maybe TRBD1 (6 bases). CDR3 length: 15 amino acids. V lost 7 bases, J lost 3 bases, and 15 bases lay in between. CDR1 and CDR2 from the germline V gene are MDHEN and SYDVKM. This chain's CDR3 is CASIPQGFSNEKLFF. In nucleotides, the CDR3 is TGTGCCAGCATTCCACAGGGTTTTTCTAATGAAAAACTGTTTTTT.